Listed below are T cell receptor beta chains from one sample, sequenced in a study of blood T cell repertoires in COVID-19. TCRdb's table, derived via immunoSEQ multiplex PCR, lists solely in-frame clones and lacks some. The sample yields under 250,000 clones, 83% seen once. The sequenced sample was PBMCs or T cells enriched from blood (not recorded which). The source of these receptors is a woman in her 40s who had been exposed to COVID-19. The CDR3 runs from the conserved cysteine through the conserved F or W. D genes are given only for firm matches. Where a row states a size, it is once, few, many or the class of an expanded clone; other rows omit it.

J gene	D gene	V gene	clone size	CDR3 DNA	CDR3 protein
TRBJ2-3	TRBD2	TRBV9	-	TGTGCCAGCGGGGCTGGACTAGCGGGAGCAGGGGATACGCAGTATTTT	CASGAGLAGAGDTQYF
TRBJ1-5	-	TRBV10-1	-	TGCGCCAGCAGTGACCCCTCTCAGCCCCAGCATTTT	CASSDPSQPQHF
TRBJ2-5	-	TRBV12-3/TRBV12-4	-	TGTGCCAGCAGCAAGTGGGGCGGAGAGACCCAGTACTTC	CASSKWGGETQYF
TRBJ2-7	TRBD2	TRBV6-5	few	TGTGCCAGCAGTTACTCTTGGCGGGGGGACTACGAGCAGTACTTC	CASSYSWRGDYEQYF
TRBJ1-4	-	TRBV6-5	-	TGTGCCAGCAGCACTGGACAGACTGAAAAACTGTTTTTT	CASSTGQTEKLFF
TRBJ2-3	-	TRBV14	few	TGTGCCAGCAGCCAAGCGTCTTGGCCCTCAAAAGATACGCAGTATTTT	CASSQASWPSKDTQYF
TRBJ1-4	-	TRBV21-1	-	TGTGCCAGCAGCCCTCCCAATGAAAAACTGTTTTTT	CASSPPNEKLFF
TRBJ2-3	TRBD1	TRBV6-2/TRBV6-3	-	TGTGCCAGCAGCCAGAGAGGGACAGGGCTCGCAGATACGCAGTATTTT	CASSQRGTGLADTQYF
TRBJ1-1	TRBD1	TRBV10-3	-	TGTGCCATCACCTCGGGTGGAACAGGGGGGAACACTGAAGCTTTCTTT	CAITSGGTGGNTEAFF
TRBJ2-1	-	TRBV18	-	TGTGCCAGCTCACCACCGTCAGGGAATGAGCAGTTCTTC	CASSPPSGNEQFF
TRBJ2-7	TRBD2	TRBV10-3	-	TGTGCCACCGGACTAGAAGGCAACGAGCAGTACTTC	CATGLEGNEQYF
TRBJ2-1	TRBD2	TRBV5-1	-	TGCGCCAGCAGCCAAGCTAGCGGGGGTCTCAATGAGCAGTTCTTC	CASSQASGGLNEQFF
TRBJ2-7	TRBD2	TRBV5-5	-	TGTGCCAGCAGCCCCGGACTAGCGTACGAGCAGTACTTC	CASSPGLAYEQYF
TRBJ1-6	-	TRBV30	-	TGTGCCTGGAGTCTAAACGGGAATTCACCCCTCCACTTT	CAWSLNGNSPLHF
TRBJ1-6	TRBD1	TRBV5-1	-	TGCGCCAGCAGTTCGGGACAGCCTAATTCACCCCTCCACTTT	CASSSGQPNSPLHF
TRBJ1-6	-	TRBV7-2	-	TGTGCCAGCAGCCCCCCACGGGGGAATAATTCACCCCTCCACTTT	CASSPPRGNNSPLHF
TRBJ2-1	TRBD2	TRBV9	-	TGTGCCAGCAGCCCACTAGCGGGGGCCAATGAGCAGTTCTTC	CASSPLAGANEQFF
TRBJ2-7	TRBD2	TRBV28	-	TGTGCCAGCAACACTGGGGGGGAAGGGAGTAAGCAGTACTTC	CASNTGGEGSKQYF
TRBJ1-1	-	TRBV19	-	TGTGCCAGTAGTATTCAAGGGGCGAACACTGAAGCTTTCTTT	CASSIQGANTEAFF
TRBJ2-1	-	TRBV11-2	-	TGTGCCAGCAGCTCCCTGGGGGGGGCTGGCTACAATGAGCAGTTCTTC	CASSSLGGAGYNEQFF
TRBJ2-1	TRBD1	TRBV7-2	-	TGTGCCAGCAGCTCGCGAGGGACAGGGGGATTGCGAGAGCAGTTCTTC	CASSSRGTGGLREQFF
TRBJ2-3	TRBD1	TRBV19	-	TGTGCCAGTAACCAAGGACAGGGTAGAGAAGATACGCAGTATTTT	CASNQGQGREDTQYF
TRBJ2-5	-	TRBV23-1	-	TGCGCCAGCAGTCGTAAACAAGAGACCCAGTACTTC	CASSRKQETQYF